Included here is one T cell receptor beta chain sequence, with context. Assay used: immunoSEQ multiplex PCR; TCRdb lists only in-frame clones, some missing. The sample carries about 39,000 clones, around four fifths recorded once. V gave up 5 bases and J gave up 5 bases, with 12 bases separating them. The CDR3 consists of 13 residues. The germline CDR1 and CDR2 sequences are SGHTA and FQGNSA. The data were obtained in a study of control samples from healthy donors and cancer patients. The rearrangement links TRBV7-2 to TRBJ1-1; TRBD1 might be the D (5 bases). Material: blood. The TCR was taken from a man aged 60-69 years in good health. The CDR3 loop is CASSKGRETEAFF. For the CDR3, the DNA is TGTGCCAGCAGCAAGGGACGGGAGACTGAAGCTTTCTTT. Full variable domain (remainder filled in from reference TRBV7-2 and TRBJ1-1): GAGVSQSPSNKVTEKGKDVELRCDPISGHTALYWYRQSLGQGLEFLIYFQGNSAPDKSGLPSDRFSAERTGGSVSTLTIQRTQQEDSAVYLCASSKGRETEAFFGQGTRLTVV.